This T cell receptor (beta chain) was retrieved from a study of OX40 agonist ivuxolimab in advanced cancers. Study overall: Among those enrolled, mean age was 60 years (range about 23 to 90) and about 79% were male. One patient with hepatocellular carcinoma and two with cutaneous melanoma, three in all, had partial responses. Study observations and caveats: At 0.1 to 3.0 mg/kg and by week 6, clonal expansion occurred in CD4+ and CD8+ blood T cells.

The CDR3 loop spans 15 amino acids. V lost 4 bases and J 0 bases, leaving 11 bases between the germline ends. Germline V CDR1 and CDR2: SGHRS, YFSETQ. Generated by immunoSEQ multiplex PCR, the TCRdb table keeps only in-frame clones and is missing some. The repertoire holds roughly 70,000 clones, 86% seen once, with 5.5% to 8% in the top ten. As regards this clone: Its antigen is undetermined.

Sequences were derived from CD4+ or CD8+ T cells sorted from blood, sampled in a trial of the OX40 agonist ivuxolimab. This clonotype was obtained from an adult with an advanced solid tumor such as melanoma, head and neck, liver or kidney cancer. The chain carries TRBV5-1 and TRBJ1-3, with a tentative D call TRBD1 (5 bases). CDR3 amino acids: CASSNQGISGNTIYF. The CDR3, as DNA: TGCGCCAGCAGCAACCAGGGCATCTCTGGAAACACCATATATTTT.